This TCR beta chain was captured by sequencing in a study of T cell changes during pregnancy in multiple sclerosis. Sequenced by immunoSEQ multiplex PCR; TCRdb stores in-frame clones only, minus some. The table lists 40,000 or so clones, about 88% of them singletons. The germline V gene encodes CDR1 SGDLS and CDR2 YYNGEE. Germline trimming cut 4 bases from V and 8 bases from J; bases unmatched to any gene: 11. The CDR3 extends over 15 amino acids. The material sequenced was CD8+ T cells from peripheral blood mononuclear cells, taken in the first trimester of pregnancy. The J gene is TRBJ1-2, the V gene TRBV9; 10 bases agree with TRBD1. The clonotype comes from a female donor with multiple sclerosis, enrolled in a pregnancy study. The CDR3: CASSPGTGDQDGYTF. CDR3 nucleotide sequence: TGTGCCAGCAGCCCGGGGACAGGGGATCAGGACGGCTACACCTTC.